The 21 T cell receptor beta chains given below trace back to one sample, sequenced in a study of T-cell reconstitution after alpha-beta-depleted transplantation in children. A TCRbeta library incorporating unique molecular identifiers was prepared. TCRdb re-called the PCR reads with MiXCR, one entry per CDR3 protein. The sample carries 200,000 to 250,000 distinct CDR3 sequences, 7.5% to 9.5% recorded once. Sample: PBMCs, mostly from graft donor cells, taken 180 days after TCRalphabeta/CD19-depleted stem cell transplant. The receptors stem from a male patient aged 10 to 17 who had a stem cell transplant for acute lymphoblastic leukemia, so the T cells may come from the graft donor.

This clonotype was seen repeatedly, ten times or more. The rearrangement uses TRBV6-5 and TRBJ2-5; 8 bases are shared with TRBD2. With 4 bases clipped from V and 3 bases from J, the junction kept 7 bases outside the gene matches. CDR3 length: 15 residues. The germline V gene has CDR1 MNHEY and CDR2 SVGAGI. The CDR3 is CASSFNSGVKETQYF. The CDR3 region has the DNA TGTGCCAGCAGTTTTAATAGCGGGGTCAAAGAGACCCAGTACTTC.

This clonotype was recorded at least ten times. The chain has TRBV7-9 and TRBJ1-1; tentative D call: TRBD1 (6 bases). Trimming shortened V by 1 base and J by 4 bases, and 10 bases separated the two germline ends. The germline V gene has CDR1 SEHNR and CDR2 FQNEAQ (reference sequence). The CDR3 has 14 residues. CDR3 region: CASSLEGGPTEAFF. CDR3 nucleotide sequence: TGTGCCAGCAGCTTAGAGGGGGGGCCCACTGAAGCTTTCTTT.

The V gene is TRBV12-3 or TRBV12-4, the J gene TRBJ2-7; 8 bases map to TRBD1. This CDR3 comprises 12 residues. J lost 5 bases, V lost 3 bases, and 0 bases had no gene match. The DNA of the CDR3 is TGTGCCAGCAGTTTGGACAGGGACGAGCAGTACGTC. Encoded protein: CASSLDRDEQYV.

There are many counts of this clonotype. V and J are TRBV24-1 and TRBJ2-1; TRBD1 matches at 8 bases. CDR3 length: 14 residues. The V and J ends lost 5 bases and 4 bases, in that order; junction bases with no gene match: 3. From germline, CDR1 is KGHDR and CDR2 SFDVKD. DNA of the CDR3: TGTGCCACCAGTGGGGACAGGCCATACAATGAGCAGTTCTTC. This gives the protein CATSGDRPYNEQFF.

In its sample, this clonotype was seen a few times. The CDR3 DNA sequence: TGCAGTGCTAGAGCAAGGGAGGGGTTGGGGACTGAAGCTTTCTTT. It yields the protein CSARAREGLGTEAFF. The chain employs TRBV20-1 and TRBJ1-1; the D gene is possibly TRBD1 (5 bases). V lost 1 base and J lost 5, with 17 bases in between. This CDR3 is 15 amino acids long. Germline V gives CDR1 DFQATT, CDR2 SNEGSKA (reference sequence).

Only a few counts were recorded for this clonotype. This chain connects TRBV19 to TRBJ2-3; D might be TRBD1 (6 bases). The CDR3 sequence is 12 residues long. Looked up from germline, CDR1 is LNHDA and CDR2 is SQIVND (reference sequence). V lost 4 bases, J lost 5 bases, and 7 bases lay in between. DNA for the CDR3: TGTGCCAGTAGTACCAGGGGAGATACGCAGTATTTT. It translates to CASSTRGDTQYF.

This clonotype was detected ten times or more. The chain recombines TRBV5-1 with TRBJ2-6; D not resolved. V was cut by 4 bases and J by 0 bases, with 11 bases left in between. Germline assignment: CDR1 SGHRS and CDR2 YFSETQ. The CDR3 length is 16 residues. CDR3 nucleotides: TGCGCCAGCAGCCCGGTCAGGAACTCTGGGGCCAACGTCCTGACTTTC. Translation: CASSPVRNSGANVLTF.

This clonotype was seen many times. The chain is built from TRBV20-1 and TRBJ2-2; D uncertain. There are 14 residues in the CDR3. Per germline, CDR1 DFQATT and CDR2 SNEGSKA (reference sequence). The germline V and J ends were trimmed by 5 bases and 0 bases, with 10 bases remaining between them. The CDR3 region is CSAFGDTNTGELFF. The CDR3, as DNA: TGCAGTGCTTTTGGCGATACGAACACCGGGGAGCTGTTTTTT.

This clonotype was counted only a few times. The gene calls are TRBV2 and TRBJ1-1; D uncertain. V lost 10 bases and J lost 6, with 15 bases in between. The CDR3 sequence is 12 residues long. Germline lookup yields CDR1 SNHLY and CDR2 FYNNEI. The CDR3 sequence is CATIKQGSEAFF. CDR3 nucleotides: TGTGCCACCATCAAACAAGGGTCTGAAGCTTTCTTT.

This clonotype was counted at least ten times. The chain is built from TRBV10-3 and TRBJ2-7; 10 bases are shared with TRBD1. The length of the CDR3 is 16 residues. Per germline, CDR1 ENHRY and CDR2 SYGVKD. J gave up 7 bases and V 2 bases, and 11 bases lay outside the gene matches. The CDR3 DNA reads TGTGCCATCAGTGAGGTGGGGACAGGGGCTCGAGAGGAGCAGTACTTC. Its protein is CAISEVGTGAREEQYF.

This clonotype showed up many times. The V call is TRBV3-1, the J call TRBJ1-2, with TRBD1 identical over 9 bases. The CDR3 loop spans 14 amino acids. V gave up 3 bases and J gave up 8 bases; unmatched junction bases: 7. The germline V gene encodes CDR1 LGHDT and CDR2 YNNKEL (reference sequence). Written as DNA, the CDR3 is TGTGCCAGCAGCCAGGACAGGGGAGTCGGCGGCTACACCTTC. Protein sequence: CASSQDRGVGGYTF.

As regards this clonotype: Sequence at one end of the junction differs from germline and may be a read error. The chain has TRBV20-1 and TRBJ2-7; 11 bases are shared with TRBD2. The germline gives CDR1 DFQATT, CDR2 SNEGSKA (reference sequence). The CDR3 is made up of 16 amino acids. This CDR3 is CCARVGTSGVSYEQYF. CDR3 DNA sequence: TGCTGTGCTAGAGTCGGGACTAGCGGTGTTTCCTACGAGCAGTACTTC.

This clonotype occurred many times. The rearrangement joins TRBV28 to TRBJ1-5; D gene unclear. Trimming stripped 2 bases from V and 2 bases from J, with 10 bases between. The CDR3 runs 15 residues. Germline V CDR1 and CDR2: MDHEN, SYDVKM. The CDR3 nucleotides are TGTGCCAGCAGTTTAGATATAAGGGGCAATCAGCCCCAGCATTTT. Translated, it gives CASSLDIRGNQPQHF.

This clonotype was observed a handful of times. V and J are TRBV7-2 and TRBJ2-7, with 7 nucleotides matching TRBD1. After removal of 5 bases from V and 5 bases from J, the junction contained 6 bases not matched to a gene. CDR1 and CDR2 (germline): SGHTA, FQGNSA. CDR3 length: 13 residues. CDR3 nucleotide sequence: TGTGCCAGCAGCCCGGGACAGAGGAACGAGCAGTACTTC. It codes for CASSPGQRNEQYF.

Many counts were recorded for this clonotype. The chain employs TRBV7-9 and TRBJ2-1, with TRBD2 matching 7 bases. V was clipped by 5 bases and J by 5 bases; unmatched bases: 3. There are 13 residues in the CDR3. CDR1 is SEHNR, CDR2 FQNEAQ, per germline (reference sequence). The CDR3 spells CASSRGTNNEQFF. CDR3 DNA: TGTGCCAGCAGCCGAGGGACTAACAATGAGCAGTTCTTC.

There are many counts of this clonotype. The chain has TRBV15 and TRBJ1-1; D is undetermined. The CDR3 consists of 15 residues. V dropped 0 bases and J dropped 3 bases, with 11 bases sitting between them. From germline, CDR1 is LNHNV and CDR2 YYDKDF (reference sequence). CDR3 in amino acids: CATSRDRGIHTEAFF. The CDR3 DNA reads TGTGCCACCAGCAGAGATAGAGGTATTCACACTGAAGCTTTCTTT.

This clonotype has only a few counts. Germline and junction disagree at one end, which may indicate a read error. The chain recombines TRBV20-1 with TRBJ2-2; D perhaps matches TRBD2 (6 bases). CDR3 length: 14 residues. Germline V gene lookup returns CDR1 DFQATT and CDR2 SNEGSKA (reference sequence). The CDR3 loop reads CIAPNRLVTGELFF. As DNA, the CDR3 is TGCATTGCTCCTAACCGACTAGTGACCGGGGAGCTGTTTTTT.

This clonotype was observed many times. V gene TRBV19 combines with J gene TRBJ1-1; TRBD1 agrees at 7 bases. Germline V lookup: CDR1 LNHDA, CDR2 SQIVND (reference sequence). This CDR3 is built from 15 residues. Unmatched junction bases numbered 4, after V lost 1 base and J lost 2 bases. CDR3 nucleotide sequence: TGTGCCAGTAGTATAGCCGGACAGGCCAACACTGAAGCTTTCTTT. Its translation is CASSIAGQANTEAFF.

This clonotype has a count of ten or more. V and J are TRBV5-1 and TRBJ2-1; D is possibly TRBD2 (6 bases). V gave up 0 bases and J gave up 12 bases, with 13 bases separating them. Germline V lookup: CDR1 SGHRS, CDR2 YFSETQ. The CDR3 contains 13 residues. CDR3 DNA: TGCGCCAGCAGCTTGGCGAACGGGGGTAGGCAGTTCTTC. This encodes CASSLANGGRQFF.

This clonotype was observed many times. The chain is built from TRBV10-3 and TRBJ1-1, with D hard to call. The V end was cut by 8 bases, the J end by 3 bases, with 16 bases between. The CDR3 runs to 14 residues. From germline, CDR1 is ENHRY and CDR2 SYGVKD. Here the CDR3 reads CAIRSGEKHTEAFF. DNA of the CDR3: TGTGCCATCCGGTCGGGAGAGAAGCACACTGAAGCTTTCTTT.

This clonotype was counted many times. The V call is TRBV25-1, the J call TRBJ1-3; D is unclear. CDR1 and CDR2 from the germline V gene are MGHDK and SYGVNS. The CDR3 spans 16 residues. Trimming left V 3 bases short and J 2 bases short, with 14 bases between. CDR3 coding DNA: TGTGCCAGCAGTGATTCACACAATCACCCTGGAAACACCATATATTTT. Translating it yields CASSDSHNHPGNTIYF.